What follows are 14 T cell receptor beta chains derived from one specimen sequenced in a study of CD8 T cells in ankylosing spondylitis (dated by TCRdb to 2016 to 2017). The library was obtained by 5' RACE. Sequencing was performed on an Illumina HiSeq 2500. TCRdb took the public reads, trimmed them with fastp at Q25, ran MiXCR for clone calling and kept in-frame beta chains. Merged by CDR3 protein, the rows form single entries marked with the most common genes and DNA. The sample includes 300,000 to 400,000 distinct CDR3 sequences, with roughly 15% observed a single time. The top ten clones comprise about 1% of the sample. Sequencing was done on a sample of blood, either unsorted or a sorted T cell fraction (not recorded which). These receptors were obtained from a male donor with ankylosing spondylitis or in good health (not recorded which).

The V gene is TRBV27, the J gene TRBJ2-2; possible D gene TRBD1, 6 bases. CDR1 MNHEY and CDR2 SMNVEV come from the germline V gene (reference sequence). The CDR3 has 15 amino acids. The germline V and J ends were trimmed by 8 bases and 4 bases, with 17 bases remaining between them. CDR3 sequence: CASSRTEVSTGELFF. Written as DNA, the CDR3 is TGTGCCAGCTCGCGGACAGAGGTCTCCACCGGGGAGCTGTTTTTT.

This clonotype has only a few counts. The chain combines TRBV3-1 with TRBJ1-1; unclear D gene. Germline CDR1 is LGHDT and CDR2 is YNNKEL (reference sequence). This CDR3 has 15 residues. The V and J ends lost 4 bases and 6 bases respectively, with 18 bases between them. The CDR3 region is CASSPLNAAHAEAFF. CDR3 bases: TGTGCCAGCAGCCCCCTCAACGCTGCCCACGCTGAAGCTTTCTTT.

This clonotype has a count of ten or more. The V gene is TRBV29-1, the J gene TRBJ1-1; D is perhaps TRBD1 (6 bases). The CDR3 has 14 amino acids. V was shortened by 6 bases and J by 0 bases, with 14 bases between the two germline ends. CDR1 is SQVTM, CDR2 ANQGSEA, per germline. CDR3 bases: TGCAGCGTAAATTACCAGGGGATGAACACTGAAGCTTTCTTT. It codes for CSVNYQGMNTEAFF.

The chain has TRBV27 and TRBJ2-1; D possibly uses TRBD1 or TRBD2 (5 bases each). Trimming stripped 3 bases from V and 2 bases from J, with 11 bases between. This CDR3 contains 15 residues. Germline values: CDR1 MNHEY, CDR2 SMNVEV (reference sequence). CDR3 residues: CASSFWGPTYNEQFF. Here the CDR3 DNA reads TGTGCCAGCAGTTTCTGGGGACCCACCTACAATGAGCAGTTCTTC.

The chain carries TRBV27 and TRBJ2-1, with a weak D call TRBD2 (5 bases). This CDR3 region has 14 residues. Germline CDR1 MNHEY, CDR2 SMNVEV (reference sequence). The germline V and J ends were trimmed by 5 bases and 4 bases, with 12 bases remaining between them. CDR3 sequence reads: CASSVDSDYNEQFF. Written as DNA, the CDR3 is TGTGCCAGCAGTGTGGACTCGGATTACAATGAGCAGTTCTTC.

There are many counts of this clonotype. The chain uses TRBV29-1 and TRBJ1-1; no definite D call. Trimming left V 4 bases short and J 1 base short, with 7 bases between. CDR3 size: 12 residues. Germline V gene lookup returns CDR1 SQVTM and CDR2 ANQGSEA. The CDR3 DNA reads as TGCAGCGTTGGGGGAGGGAACACTGAAGCTTTCTTT. Translating it yields CSVGGGNTEAFF.

V is TRBV9 and J is TRBJ2-1, with 12 nucleotides matching TRBD1. Looked up from germline, CDR1 is SGDLS and CDR2 is YYNGEE. This CDR3 contains 13 residues. Unmatched junction bases numbered 7, after V lost 4 bases and J lost 14 bases. The CDR3 loop is CASSPPGQGAEFF. The CDR3 bases are TGTGCCAGCAGCCCCCCGGGACAGGGGGCGGAGTTCTTC.

This clonotype was seen a few times. The rearrangement joins TRBV18 to TRBJ2-3, with 7 positions matching TRBD1. Trimming took 3 bases from V and 1 from J; bases not matched to a gene: 4. The V gene's germline CDR1 is KGHSH and CDR2 LQKENI. The CDR3 has 15 residues. The CDR3 here is CASSPGQVGTDTQYF. DNA of the CDR3: TGTGCCAGCTCACCCGGACAGGTGGGCACAGATACGCAGTATTTT.

The CDR3 nucleotides read TGTGCCAGCAGCTTAGATCCCGGCGGGGATACGCAGTATTTT. This gives the protein CASSLDPGGDTQYF. The J gene is TRBJ2-3, the V gene TRBV11-2, with TRBD2 as a possible D gene (5 bases). Per the germline V gene, CDR1 is SGHAT and CDR2 is FQNNGV. CDR3 length equals 14 residues. The V and J ends lost 0 bases and 6 bases respectively, with 10 bases between them.

Ten or more counts support this clonotype. The genes are TRBV3-1 and TRBJ1-2; no clear D. V lost 0 bases to trimming and J lost 7 bases, with 3 bases between them. CDR3 length equals 11 residues. Germline V gene data show CDR1 as LGHDT and CDR2 as YNNKEL (reference sequence). CDR3 amino acids: CASSQEGGYTF. For the CDR3, the DNA is TGTGCCAGCAGCCAAGAAGGTGGCTACACCTTC.

Here the CDR3 DNA reads TGTGCCAGCAGCCCACTAGCGGGAGAGAACAATGAGCAGTTCTTC. Translation gives CASSPLAGENNEQFF. This chain uses TRBV7-9 with TRBJ2-1; TRBD2 matches 11 bases. V shed 5 bases and J 5 bases; nucleotides not matched to a gene: 5. In germline, CDR1 is SEHNR, CDR2 FQNEAQ (reference sequence). The CDR3 runs to 15 residues. The full variable domain, in which reference TRBV7-9 and TRBJ2-1 provide the parts outside the CDR3, is DTGVSQNPRHKITKRGQNVTFRCDPISEHNRLYWYRQTLGQGPEFLTYFQNEAQLEKSRLLSDRFSAERPKGSFSTLEIQRTEQGDSAMYLCASSPLAGENNEQFFGPGTRLTVL.

This clonotype turned up a few times. The chain uses TRBV20-1 and TRBJ2-3; TRBD2 matches at 10 bases. Per germline, CDR1 DFQATT and CDR2 SNEGSKA (reference sequence). The ends lost 6 bases at V and 3 bases at J; junction bases unmatched: 12. The CDR3 contains 16 residues. The CDR3 sequence: CSAQTSSGGLTDTQYF. CDR3 in DNA: TGCAGTGCGCAGACATCTAGCGGGGGTCTGACAGATACGCAGTATTTT.

This clonotype was seen more than once but under ten times. The chain links TRBV4-1 to TRBJ1-6, with 10 bases identical to TRBD1. The V gene end was trimmed by 3 bases and the J gene end by 2 bases; junction bases not matched to a gene: 7. This CDR3 comprises 18 residues. Germline CDR1 reads MGHRA; CDR2 reads YSYEKL. CDR3 in DNA: TGCGCCAGCAGCCAGACAGGGGGCATGGTCGCCTATAATTCACCCCTCCACTTT. Its translation: CASSQTGGMVAYNSPLHF.

V and J are TRBV25-1 and TRBJ2-5, with D maybe TRBD1 (6 bases). CDR1 is MGHDK, CDR2 SYGVNS, per germline. The V and J ends lost 3 bases and 5 bases respectively, with 10 bases between them. There are 13 residues in the CDR3. The CDR3 is CASSEGAQETQYF. For the CDR3, the DNA is TGTGCCAGCAGTGAGGGGGCTCAGGAGACCCAGTACTTC. The whole variable domain, filled in from reference TRBV25-1 and TRBJ2-5, reads EADIYQTPRYLVIGTGKKITLECSQTMGHDKMYWYQQDPGMELHLIHYSYGVNSTEKGDLSSESTVSRIRTEHFPLTLESARPSHTSQYLCASSEGAQETQYFGPGTRLLVL.